These T cell receptor beta chains were read from a single sample in a study of cytomegalovirus exposure and HLA in healthy donors. Only in-frame clones appear in the TCRdb table, and some are missing; sequencing was by immunoSEQ multiplex PCR. The sample shows some 150,000 clones, roughly four fifths of them seen only once. Sequenced sample: PBMCs. The origin of the receptors is a man aged 45-65 years in good health and CMV-seropositive. Each CDR3 is given with its conserved first and last residue. D genes are given only for firm matches. Clone sizes are given selectively: once, few, many, or a class where the clone is expanded.

D,J,V,length,size,CDR3,DNA
-,TRBJ2-7,TRBV5-5,15,few,CASSLGQGSSYEQYF,TGTGCCAGCAGCTTGGGGCAGGGTAGCTCCTACGAGCAGTACTTC
-,TRBJ1-3,TRBV28,17,-,CASSLSSGGYSGNTIYF,TGTGCCAGCAGTTTAAGCAGTGGCGGCTATTCTGGAAACACCATATATTTT
-,TRBJ2-5,TRBV7-7,14,few,CASSFTGSSETQYF,TGTGCTAGCAGCTTTACAGGGAGTTCAGAGACCCAGTACTTC
-,TRBJ1-6,TRBV7-8,15,-,CASSLMSSSNSPLHF,TGTGCCAGCAGCCTTATGAGCTCGAGTAATTCACCCCTCCACTTT
-,TRBJ1-2,TRBV18,15,-,CASSPLDNLNYGYTF,TGTGCCAGCTCACCACTCGACAACCTTAACTATGGCTACACCTTC
-,TRBJ1-1,TRBV2,13,-,CASRVGGDTEAFF,TGTGCCAGCAGGGTAGGGGGGGACACTGAAGCTTTCTTT
-,TRBJ2-3,TRBV5-1,15,once,CASSRRLDDADTQYF,TGCGCCAGCAGCCGCAGACTAGACGACGCAGATACGCAGTATTTT
-,TRBJ2-2,TRBV4-3,15,-,CASSQDPLLSGELFF,TGCGCCAGCAGCCAAGATCCTTTGCTTAGCGGGGAGCTGTTTTTT
TRBD1,TRBJ1-1,TRBV6-5,15,-,CASSQVLGQGEEAFF,TGTGCCAGCAGCCAAGTATTGGGCCAGGGGGAGGAAGCTTTCTTT
-,TRBJ1-3,TRBV29-1,12,once,CSAEGLGNTIYF,TGCAGCGCCGAGGGCCTCGGAAACACCATATATTTT
TRBD1,TRBJ2-7,TRBV28,14,few,CASRMGQGPYEQYF,TGTGCCTCCCGAATGGGACAGGGGCCCTACGAGCAGTACTTC
TRBD1,TRBJ1-1,TRBV11-2,14,-,CASSFGTARTEAFF,TGTGCCAGCAGCTTCGGGACAGCCCGGACTGAAGCTTTCTTT
-,TRBJ1-1,TRBV7-6,15,-,CASSQWGGGATEAFF,TGTGCCAGCAGCCAATGGGGCGGAGGGGCCACTGAAGCTTTCTTT
TRBD1,TRBJ2-7,TRBV6-5,16,-,CASSYVPGQVGGVQYF,TGTGCCAGCAGTTACGTTCCGGGACAGGTGGGGGGCGTGCAGTACTTC
TRBD1,TRBJ1-5,TRBV19,15,-,CASTITGALGQPQHF,TGTGCCAGTACCATAACAGGGGCATTGGGCCAGCCCCAGCATTTT
-,TRBJ2-1,TRBV7-9,12,-,CAGSPGVFEQFF,TGTGCCGGCAGCCCAGGTGTTTTTGAGCAGTTCTTC
TRBD2,TRBJ2-3,TRBV9,15,-,CASSVLAGGTDTQYF,TGTGCCAGCAGCGTTTTAGCGGGGGGCACAGATACGCAGTATTTT
TRBD2,TRBJ2-7,TRBV11-2,15,-,CASSSGLAGVNEQYF,TGTGCCAGCAGCTCTGGACTAGCGGGAGTAAATGAGCAGTACTTC
-,TRBJ2-7,TRBV29-1,14,-,CSAGVDFNSYEQYF,TGCAGCGCTGGTGTGGACTTTAACTCCTACGAGCAGTACTTC
TRBD1,TRBJ1-5,TRBV28,15,few,CASSTAGTGNQPQHF,TGTGCCAGCAGTACCGCCGGGACAGGAAATCAGCCCCAGCATTTT
-,TRBJ1-1,TRBV11-2,12,-,CASSPGYTEAFF,TGTGCCAGCAGCCCAGGTTACACTGAAGCTTTCTTT
-,TRBJ1-1,TRBV9,14,-,CASSDPTGGIEAFF,TGTGCCAGCAGCGACCCCACGGGGGGGATTGAAGCTTTCTTT
TRBD1,TRBJ2-2,TRBV29-1,14,once,CSVRGQGGTGELFF,TGCAGCGTTCGGGGACAGGGCGGAACCGGGGAGCTGTTTTTT
-,TRBJ1-1,TRBV18,15,-,CASSTYRSKNTEAFF,TGTGCCAGCTCGACGTACAGGTCAAAGAACACTGAAGCTTTCTTT
TRBD2,TRBJ2-3,TRBV11-2,15,-,CASSLGGTSGDTQYF,TGTGCCAGCAGCTTAGGCGGGACTAGCGGAGATACGCAGTATTTT
TRBD1,TRBJ1-3,TRBV19,17,-,CASSATGTGGSGNTIYF,TGTGCCAGTAGTGCCACCGGGACAGGGGGCTCTGGAAACACCATATATTTT
-,TRBJ1-2,TRBV10-3,13,-,CAISESETQGYTF,TGTGCCATCAGTGAATCTGAGACACAGGGCTACACCTTC
TRBD2,TRBJ2-1,TRBV7-3,18,once,CASSLMASGDLSYNEQFF,TGTGCCAGCAGCTTAATGGCTAGCGGGGACCTCTCCTACAATGAGCAGTTCTTC
TRBD2,TRBJ2-7,TRBV4-1,16,-,CASSRSPGGTSYEQYF,TGCGCCAGCAGCCGTTCGCCGGGGGGGACCTCCTACGAGCAGTACTTC
TRBD1,TRBJ1-2,TRBV7-2,15,-,CASSDPGGYYGGYTF,TGTGCCAGCAGCGATCCAGGGGGCTACTACGGTGGCTACACCTTC
TRBD1,TRBJ2-7,TRBV6-5,15,-,CASSYSIQGNYEQYF,TGTGCCAGCAGTTACTCGATACAGGGGAACTACGAGCAGTACTTC
-,TRBJ1-5,TRBV28,17,-,CASSLRFPGHHNQPQHF,TGTGCCAGCAGTTTAAGATTCCCGGGACACCACAATCAGCCCCAGCATTTT
TRBD2,TRBJ2-5,TRBV7-2,15,-,CASTRLSGAQETQYF,TGTGCCAGCACCCGCTTGAGCGGGGCGCAAGAGACCCAGTACTTC
-,TRBJ2-2,TRBV7-9,16,once,CTSSPLLGQGTGELFF,TGTACCAGCAGCCCTCTGTTGGGACAAGGTACCGGGGAGCTGTTTTTT
-,TRBJ2-2,TRBV7-2,14,-,CASSLGANTGELFF,TGTGCCAGCAGCTTGGGAGCGAACACCGGGGAGCTGTTTTTT
-,TRBJ2-5,TRBV6-1,14,-,CASSEGGWLETQYF,TGTGCCAGCAGTGAAGGAGGGTGGCTAGAGACCCAGTACTTC
-,TRBJ2-1,TRBV18,15,few,CASSPFGGPDNEQFF,TGTGCCAGCTCACCATTCGGGGGGCCGGACAATGAGCAGTTCTTC
TRBD2,TRBJ2-1,TRBV28,16,-,CASRAGLAGSYNEQFF,TGTGCCAGCAGAGCGGGACTAGCGGGGAGCTACAATGAGCAGTTCTTC
-,TRBJ2-7,TRBV4-3,15,few,CASSQVRAEANEQYF,TGCGCCAGCAGCCAAGTGCGTGCGGAGGCCAACGAGCAGTACTTC
TRBD2,TRBJ2-1,TRBV28,15,-,CASTTASGGFNEQFF,TGTGCCAGCACCACTGCAAGCGGGGGCTTCAATGAGCAGTTCTTC
TRBD1,TRBJ1-2,TRBV7-2,15,-,CASSSYSGGVDGYTF,TGTGCCAGCAGCTCCTACTCAGGGGGCGTGGATGGCTACACCTTC
-,TRBJ2-1,TRBV19,14,-,CASSIRTRGNEQFF,TGTGCCAGTAGTATCAGGACCCGAGGGAATGAGCAGTTCTTC
TRBD1,TRBJ2-7,TRBV11-2,16,-,CASSPTGTGLSYEQYF,TGTGCCAGCAGCCCGACCGGGACAGGGCTCTCCTACGAGCAGTACTTC
-,TRBJ1-6,TRBV6-6,16,-,CASSYAGTPNNSPLHF,TGTGCCAGCAGTTACGCCGGGACACCCAATAATTCCCCCCTCCACTTT
-,TRBJ1-2,TRBV28,13,-,CASSLGGLYGYTF,TGTGCCAGCAGTTTGGGGGGACTCTATGGCTACACCTTC
-,TRBJ2-5,TRBV7-7,17,few,CASSLVGRVHGSETQYF,TGTGCTAGCAGCTTAGTAGGCAGGGTCCACGGAAGTGAGACCCAGTACTTC
-,TRBJ2-7,TRBV6-1,13,-,CASSRTDRAEQYF,TGTGCCAGCAGCCGAACCGACAGAGCCGAGCAGTACTTC
TRBD2,TRBJ2-3,TRBV29-1,13,few,CSVAGGDTDTQYF,TGCAGCGTTGCCGGGGGGGACACAGATACGCAGTATTTT
TRBD1,TRBJ1-2,TRBV7-9,15,-,CASSFVPTGLDGYTF,TGTGCCAGCAGCTTCGTACCGACAGGGTTGGATGGCTACACCTTC
-,TRBJ2-7,TRBV18,16,-,CASSPRGDSSSYEQYF,TGTGCCAGCTCACCACGGGGGGACTCGAGCTCCTACGAGCAGTACTTC
TRBD1,TRBJ1-2,TRBV28,13,-,CASREGGDYGYTF,TGTGCCAGCAGGGAAGGGGGCGACTATGGCTACACCTTC